The source of this T cell receptor beta chain is a study of shared clonotypes between healthy human individuals. Trimming shortened V by 3 bases and J by 5 bases, and 16 bases separated the two germline ends. CDR1 SGHTA and CDR2 FQGTGA come from the germline V gene. The CDR3 runs to 15 residues. Clones were sequenced by immunoSEQ multiplex PCR, and TCRdb holds only the in-frame ones, with some missing. The table includes about 2.2 million clones, 90% to 95% detected once. Naive-designated CD8 cells lacked CD45RO, were positively enriched for CCR7, and omitted terminally differentiated effector memory CD45RA+ cells.

V usage is TRBV7-3 and J usage is TRBJ1-1; no definite D call. The source is a man between 18 and 35 years old in good health. Some clones in this sample may be carry-over from other donors' samples. The material sequenced was naive CD8+ T cells from PBMCs. CDR3 loop: CASSFGVGLGTEAFF. The DNA for the CDR3 is TGTGCCAGCAGCTTTGGTGTGGGATTGGGAACTGAAGCTTTCTTT.